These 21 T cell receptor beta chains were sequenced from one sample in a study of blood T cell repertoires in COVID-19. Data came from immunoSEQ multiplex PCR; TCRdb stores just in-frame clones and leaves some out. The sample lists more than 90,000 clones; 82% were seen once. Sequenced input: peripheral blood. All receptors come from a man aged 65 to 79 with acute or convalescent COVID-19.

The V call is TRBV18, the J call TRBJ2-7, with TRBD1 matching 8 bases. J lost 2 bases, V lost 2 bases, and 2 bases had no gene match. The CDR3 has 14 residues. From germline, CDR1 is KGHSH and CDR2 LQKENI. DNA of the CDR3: TGTGCCAGCTCACCAGGACAGGGACCCTACGAGCAGTACTTC. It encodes CASSPGQGPYEQYF.

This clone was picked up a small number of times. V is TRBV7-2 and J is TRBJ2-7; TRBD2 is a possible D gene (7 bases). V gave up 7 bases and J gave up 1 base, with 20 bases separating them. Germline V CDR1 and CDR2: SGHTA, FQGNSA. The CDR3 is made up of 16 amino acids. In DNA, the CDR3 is TGTGCCAGCACCCCTGGGGGGGCACCTGGTTCCTACGAGCAGTACTTC. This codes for CASTPGGAPGSYEQYF.

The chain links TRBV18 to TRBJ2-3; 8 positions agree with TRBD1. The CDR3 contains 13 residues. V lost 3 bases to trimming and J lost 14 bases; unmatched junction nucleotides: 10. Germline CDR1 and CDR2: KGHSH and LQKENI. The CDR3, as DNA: TGTGCCAGCTCACCGGGACAGGAGGCCCCCGGGTATTTT. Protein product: CASSPGQEAPGYF.

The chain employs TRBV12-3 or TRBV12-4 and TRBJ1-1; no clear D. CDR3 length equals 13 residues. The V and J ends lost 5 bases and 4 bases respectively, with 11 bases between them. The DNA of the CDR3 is TGTGCCAGCAGTACAGAGCACGGCACTGAAGCTTTCTTT. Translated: CASSTEHGTEAFF.

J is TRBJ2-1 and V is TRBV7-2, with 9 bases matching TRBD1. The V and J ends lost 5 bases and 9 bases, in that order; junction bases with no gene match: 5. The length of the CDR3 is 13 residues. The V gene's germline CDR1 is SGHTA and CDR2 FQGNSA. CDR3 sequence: CASSVGQGFEQFF. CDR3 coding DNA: TGTGCCAGCAGCGTGGGACAGGGTTTTGAGCAGTTCTTC.

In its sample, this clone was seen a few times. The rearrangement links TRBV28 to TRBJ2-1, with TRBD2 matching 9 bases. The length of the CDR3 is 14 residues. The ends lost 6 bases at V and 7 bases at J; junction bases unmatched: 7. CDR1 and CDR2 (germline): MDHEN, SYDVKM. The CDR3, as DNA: TGTGCCAGCAGGGCCGGGACTAGCAAGAATGAGCAGTTCTTC. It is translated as CASRAGTSKNEQFF.

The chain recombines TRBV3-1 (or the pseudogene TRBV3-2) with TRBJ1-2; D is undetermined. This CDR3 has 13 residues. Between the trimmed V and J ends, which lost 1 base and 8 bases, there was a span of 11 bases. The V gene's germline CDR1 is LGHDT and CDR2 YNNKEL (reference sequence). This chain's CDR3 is CASSQVSVSGYTF. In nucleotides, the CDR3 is TGTGCCAGCAGCCAAGTAAGCGTATCCGGCTACACCTTC.

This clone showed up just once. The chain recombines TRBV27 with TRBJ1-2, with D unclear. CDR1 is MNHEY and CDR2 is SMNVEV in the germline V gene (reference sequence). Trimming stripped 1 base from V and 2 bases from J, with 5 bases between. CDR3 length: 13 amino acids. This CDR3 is CASSLYSNYGYTF. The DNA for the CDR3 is TGTGCCAGCAGTTTATACAGCAACTATGGCTACACCTTC.

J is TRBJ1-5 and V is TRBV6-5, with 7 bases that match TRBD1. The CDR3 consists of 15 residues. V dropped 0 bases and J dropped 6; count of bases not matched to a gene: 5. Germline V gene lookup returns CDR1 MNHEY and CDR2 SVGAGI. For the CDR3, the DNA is TGTGCCAGCAGTTACTCCCGACAGGGCGGTCAGCCCCAGCATTTT. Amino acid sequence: CASSYSRQGGQPQHF.

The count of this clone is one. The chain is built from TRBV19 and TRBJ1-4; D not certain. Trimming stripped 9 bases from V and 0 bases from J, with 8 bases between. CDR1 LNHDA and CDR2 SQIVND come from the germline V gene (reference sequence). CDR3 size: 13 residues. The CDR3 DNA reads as TGTGCCAGCGCCAGTGCAACTAATGAAAAACTGTTTTTT. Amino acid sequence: CASASATNEKLFF.

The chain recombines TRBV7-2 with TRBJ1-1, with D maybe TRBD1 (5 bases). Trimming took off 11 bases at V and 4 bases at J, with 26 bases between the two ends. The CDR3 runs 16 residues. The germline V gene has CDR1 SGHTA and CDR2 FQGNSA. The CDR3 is CAGGSAGRQGSTEAFF. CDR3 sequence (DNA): TGTGCCGGTGGATCGGCCGGGAGGCAGGGTTCCACTGAAGCTTTCTTT.

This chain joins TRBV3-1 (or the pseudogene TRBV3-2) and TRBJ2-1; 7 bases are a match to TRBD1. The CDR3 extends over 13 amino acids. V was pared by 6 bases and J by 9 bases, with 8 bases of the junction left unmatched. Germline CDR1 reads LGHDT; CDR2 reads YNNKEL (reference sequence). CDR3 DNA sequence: TGTGCCAGCAGACTGTCGACAGGGACTGAGCAGTTCTTC. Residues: CASRLSTGTEQFF.

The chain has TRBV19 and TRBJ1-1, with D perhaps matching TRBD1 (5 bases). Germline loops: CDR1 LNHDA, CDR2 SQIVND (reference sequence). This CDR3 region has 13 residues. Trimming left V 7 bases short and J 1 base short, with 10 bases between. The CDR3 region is CASTPGGNTEAFF. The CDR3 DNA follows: TGTGCCAGTACCCCCGGGGGGAACACTGAAGCTTTCTTT.

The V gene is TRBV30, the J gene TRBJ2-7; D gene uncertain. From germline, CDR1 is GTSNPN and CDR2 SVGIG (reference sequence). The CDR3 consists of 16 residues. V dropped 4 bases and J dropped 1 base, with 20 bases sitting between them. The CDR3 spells CAWNEFEASGSYEQYF. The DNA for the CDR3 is TGTGCCTGGAATGAGTTTGAAGCTTCCGGGTCCTACGAGCAGTACTTC.

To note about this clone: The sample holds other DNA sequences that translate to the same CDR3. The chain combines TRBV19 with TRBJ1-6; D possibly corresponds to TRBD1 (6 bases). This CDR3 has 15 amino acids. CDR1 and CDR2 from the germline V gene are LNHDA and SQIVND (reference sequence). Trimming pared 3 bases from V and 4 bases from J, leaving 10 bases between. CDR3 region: CASSILGAYNSPLHF. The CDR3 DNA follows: TGTGCCAGTAGTATCTTGGGGGCTTATAATTCACCCCTCCACTTT.

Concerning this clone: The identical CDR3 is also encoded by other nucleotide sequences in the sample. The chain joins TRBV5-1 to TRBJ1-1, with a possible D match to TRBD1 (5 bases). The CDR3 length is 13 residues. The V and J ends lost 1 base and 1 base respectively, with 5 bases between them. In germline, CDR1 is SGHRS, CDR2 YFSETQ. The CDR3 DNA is TGCGCCAGCAGCTTGACAGGGAACACTGAAGCTTTCTTT. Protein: CASSLTGNTEAFF. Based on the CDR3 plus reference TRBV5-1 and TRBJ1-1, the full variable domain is KAGVTQTPRYLIKTRGQQVTLSCSPISGHRSVSWYQQTPGQGLQFLFEYFSETQRNKGNFPGRFSGRQFSNSRSEMNVSTLELGDSALYLCASSLTGNTEAFFGQGTRLTVV.

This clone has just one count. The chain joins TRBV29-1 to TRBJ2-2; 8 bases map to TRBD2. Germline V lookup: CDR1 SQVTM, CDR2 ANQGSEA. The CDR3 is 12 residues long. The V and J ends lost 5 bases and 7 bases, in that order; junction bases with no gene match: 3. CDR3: CSVLAGYGELFF. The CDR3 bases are TGCAGCGTTTTAGCGGGGTACGGGGAGCTGTTTTTT.

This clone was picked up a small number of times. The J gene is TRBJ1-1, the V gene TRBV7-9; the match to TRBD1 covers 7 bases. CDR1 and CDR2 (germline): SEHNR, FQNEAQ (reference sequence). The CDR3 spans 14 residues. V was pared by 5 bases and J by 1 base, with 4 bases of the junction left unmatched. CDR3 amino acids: CASSAGDRNTEAFF. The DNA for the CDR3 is TGTGCCAGCAGCGCCGGGGACAGGAACACTGAAGCTTTCTTT.

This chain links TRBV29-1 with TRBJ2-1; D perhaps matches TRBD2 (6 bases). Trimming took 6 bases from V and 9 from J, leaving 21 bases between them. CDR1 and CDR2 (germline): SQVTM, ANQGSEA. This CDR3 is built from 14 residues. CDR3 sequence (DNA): TGCAGCGTCGCTAGCGCCTTTATCGGTGGTGAGCAGTTCTTC. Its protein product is CSVASAFIGGEQFF.

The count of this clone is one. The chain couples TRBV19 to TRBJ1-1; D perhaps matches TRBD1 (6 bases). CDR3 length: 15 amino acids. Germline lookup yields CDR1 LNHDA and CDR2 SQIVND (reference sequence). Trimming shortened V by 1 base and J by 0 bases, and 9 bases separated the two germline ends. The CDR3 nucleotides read TGTGCCAGTAGTATAGCCAGGGGCCTGAACACTGAAGCTTTCTTT. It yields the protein CASSIARGLNTEAFF.

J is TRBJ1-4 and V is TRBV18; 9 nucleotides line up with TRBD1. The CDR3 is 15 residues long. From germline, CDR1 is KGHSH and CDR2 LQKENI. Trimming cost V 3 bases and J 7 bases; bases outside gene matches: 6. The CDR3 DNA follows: TGTGCCAGCTCACCGGTGGGACAGGGAGGTGAAAAACTGTTTTTT. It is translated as CASSPVGQGGEKLFF.